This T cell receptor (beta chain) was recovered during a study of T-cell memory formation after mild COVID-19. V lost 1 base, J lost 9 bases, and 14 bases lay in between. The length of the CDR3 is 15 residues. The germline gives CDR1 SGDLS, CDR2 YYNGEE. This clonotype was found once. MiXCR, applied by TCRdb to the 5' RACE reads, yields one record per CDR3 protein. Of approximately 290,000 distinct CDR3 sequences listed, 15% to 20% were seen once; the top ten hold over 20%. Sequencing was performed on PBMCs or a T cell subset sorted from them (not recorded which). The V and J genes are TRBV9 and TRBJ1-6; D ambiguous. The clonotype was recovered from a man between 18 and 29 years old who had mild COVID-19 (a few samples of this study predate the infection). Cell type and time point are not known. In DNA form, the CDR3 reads TGTGCCAGCAGCGTAACCCCGGTTTCGGGTTCACCCCTCCACTTT. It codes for CASSVTPVSGSPLHF. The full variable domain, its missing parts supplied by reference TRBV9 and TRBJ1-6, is DSGVTQTPKHLITATGQRVTLRCSPRSGDLSVYWYQQSLDQGLQFLIQYYNGEERAKGNILERFSAQQFPDLHSELNLSSLELGDSALYFCASSVTPVSGSPLHFGNGTRLTVT.